The 6 T cell receptor beta chains below come from one sample, sequenced in a study of identical twins. One entry per CDR3 protein, called by TCRdb with MiXCR from the 5' RACE reads. The repertoire holds approximately 1.8 million distinct CDR3 sequences, with roughly 35% as singletons. Sequencing was done on a sample of cord blood. All receptors come from a newborn girl in good health.

A few counts support this clonotype. The genes are TRBV2 and TRBJ1-2; TRBD1 matches 8 bases. Germline V gene data show CDR1 as SNHLY and CDR2 as FYNNEI. V lost 7 bases and J lost 0; bases outside the gene matches: 7. CDR3 size: 15 residues. For the CDR3, the DNA is TGTGCCAGCAATCCGGACAGGGTAACTAACTATGGCTACACCTTC. Amino acids: CASNPDRVTNYGYTF.

In this sample, this clonotype turned up many times. The chain is built from TRBV5-1 and TRBJ2-1; no reliable D call. The CDR3 spans 15 residues. CDR1 and CDR2 (germline): SGHRS, YFSETQ. V was cut by 1 base and J by 4 bases, with 12 bases left in between. The CDR3 coding sequence is TGCGCCAGCAGCTTGAGAGAGGCTCAATACAATGAGCAGTTCTTC. This translates into CASSLREAQYNEQFF.

The CDR3 bases are TGCAGTGCTAGAGATAGGGGGACTCTCTCCTACGAGCAGTACTTC. It codes for CSARDRGTLSYEQYF. V is TRBV20-1 and J is TRBJ2-7, with D possibly called TRBD1 or TRBD2 (6 bases each). Germline CDR1 DFQATT, CDR2 SNEGSKA (reference sequence). This CDR3 region has 15 residues. Trimming left V 0 bases short and J 0 bases short, with 12 bases between.

The table lists this clonotype with a few counts. This rearrangement joins TRBV3-1 to TRBJ2-3, with a tentative D call TRBD1 (5 bases). The germline gives CDR1 LGHDT, CDR2 YNNKEL (reference sequence). The ends were cut back, 3 bases at V and 0 bases at J, with 13 bases in the middle. This CDR3 has 16 amino acids. The CDR3: CASSQRTPSSTDTQYF. As DNA, the CDR3 is TGTGCCAGCAGCCAGAGGACACCCTCAAGCACAGATACGCAGTATTTT.

The rearrangement uses TRBV20-1 and TRBJ2-4; 7 bases map to TRBD2. The DNA end favors TRBJ2-7, so the J call may be wrong. The CDR3 contains 14 residues. In germline, CDR1 is DFQATT, CDR2 SNEGSKA (reference sequence). The CDR3 protein is CSARGRAGSYEQYF. The CDR3 region has the DNA TGCAGTGCTAGAGGACGAGCGGGGTCCTACGAGCAGTACTTC.

V and J are TRBV3-1 and TRBJ2-1; D not resolved. Per germline, CDR1 LGHDT and CDR2 YNNKEL (reference sequence). The length of the CDR3 is 15 residues. The V gene lost 2 bases and the J gene lost 2 bases, with 10 bases spanning the gap. Here the CDR3 DNA reads TGTGCCAGCAGCCAACGCGACCTTCCCTACAATGAGCAGTTCTTC. It codes for CASSQRDLPYNEQFF.